The clone carrying this T cell receptor (beta chain) was observed many times. The antigen is unknown. This sample is part of a study of T cells after posttransplantation cyclophosphamide. Findings of the study overall: Skin or GI-infiltrating T cells shared few TRB sequences with blood.

On the day of bone marrow donation, the related graft donor provided peripheral blood. The CDR3 sequence is 12 residues long. Deletions cut 2 bases from V and 10 bases from J, with 14 bases between. In germline, CDR1 is SQVTM, CDR2 ANQGSEA. Libraries were prepared by immunoSEQ multiplex PCR; TCRdb keeps only in-frame clonotypes and omits some of them. The record shows about 44,000 clones for this sample, with no singletons present. This clonotype originated in a man aged 40-55 years in good health, CMV-negative, and a related stem cell transplant donor. Sequenced: PBMCs. The rearrangement joins TRBV29-1 to TRBJ1-1; D gene unclear. The CDR3 DNA sequence: TGCAGCGTTGAATCAGGAGGGAAGGGAGCTTTCTTT. Amino acids: CSVESGGKGAFF.